This T cell receptor beta chain emerged from a study of blood T cell repertoires in COVID-19. The wider study: Researchers got acute and convalescent COVID-19 samples from the United States, Italy and Spain. T cells, B-cell-depleted T cells, or PBMCs provided the cDNA or gDNA that served as material.

The germline V gene has CDR1 DFQATT and CDR2 SNEGSKA (reference sequence). There are 11 residues in the CDR3. V shed 6 bases, J shed 12 bases, and the junction held 8 bases outside the gene matches. Under the authors' procedure: Researchers report that nucleated cell counts were estimated from reference gene primer amplification. Profiled with immunoSEQ multiplex PCR; TCRdb holds only in-frame clones, not every one. That table supplies the V and J calls and clone size; D and trimming were determined from the DNA. The sample has 100,000 or so clones; about 85% are singletons. The V gene is TRBV20-1, the J gene TRBJ1-2; 9 bases align to TRBD1. The sample consisted of peripheral blood. The source of this sequence is a woman in her 70s with active or convalescent COVID-19. As DNA, the CDR3 is TGCAGTGCAAAGGGACAGGGTTTCGACACCTTC. Translation gives CSAKGQGFDTF.